The 28 T cell receptor beta chains below come from one sample, sequenced in a study of CD8 T cells in Susac syndrome. Reverse transcription of roughly 0.45 to 1 ug RNA was carried out with random hexamers. TCRdb redid the calling of the immunoSEQ multiplex PCR reads with MiXCR, one entry per CDR3 protein. This table holds about 180,000 distinct CDR3 sequences, over 85% found once. Sequenced: CD4+ T cells from PBMCs. These receptors came from a human donor with multiple sclerosis.

The V gene is TRBV2, the J gene TRBJ1-1; 7 bases match TRBD1. The CDR3 runs to 12 residues. CDR1 and CDR2 from the germline V gene are SNHLY and FYNNEI. V was pared by 6 bases and J by 10 bases, with 8 bases of the junction left unmatched. CDR3 protein: CASRGMTGLAFF. CDR3 DNA sequence: TGTGCCAGCAGGGGGATGACAGGGCTAGCTTTCTTT.

The rearrangement links TRBV2 to TRBJ1-5, with a weak D call TRBD1 (6 bases). Trimming stripped 6 bases from V and 7 bases from J, with 16 bases between. The CDR3 runs 14 residues. The germline V gene encodes CDR1 SNHLY and CDR2 FYNNEI. CDR3 nucleotide sequence: TGTGCCAGCAGAGTGACAGGTGTTTACCAGCCCCAGCATTTT. The encoded protein is CASRVTGVYQPQHF.

This chain joins TRBV19 and TRBJ1-1; TRBD1 aligns across 8 bases. Germline loops: CDR1 LNHDA, CDR2 SQIVND (reference sequence). V gave up 5 bases and J gave up 0 bases; unmatched junction bases: 5. The CDR3 consists of 15 residues. CDR3 amino acids: CASSPLTGVNTEAFF. For the CDR3, the DNA is TGTGCCAGTAGTCCATTGACAGGGGTGAACACTGAAGCTTTCTTT.

V and J are TRBV19 and TRBJ2-6, with a tentative D call TRBD2 (5 bases). CDR1 and CDR2 (germline): LNHDA, SQIVND (reference sequence). The CDR3 runs 17 residues. V lost 3 bases and J 4 bases, leaving 16 bases between the germline ends. The CDR3 spells CASSIQLFGNGANVLTF. CDR3 bases: TGTGCCAGTAGTATCCAATTGTTCGGGAACGGGGCCAACGTCCTGACTTTC.

This chain uses TRBV12-3 or TRBV12-4 with TRBJ1-1; the D is unclear. Trimming left V 7 bases short and J 5 bases short, with 11 bases between. This CDR3 contains 12 residues. CDR3 loop: CASTKTGTEAFF. DNA for the CDR3: TGTGCCAGCACCAAGACTGGGACTGAAGCTTTCTTT.

The chain has TRBV29-1 and TRBJ2-3; 8 nucleotides match TRBD2. Germline V gene sequence: CDR1 SQVTM, CDR2 ANQGSEA. The J segment lost 5 bases and the V segment lost 1 base, leaving 8 bases of the junction unmatched. This CDR3 has 15 amino acids. The chain's CDR3 is CSVEGIGGARDTQYF. The CDR3 DNA reads TGCAGCGTTGAAGGCATCGGGGGGGCGAGAGATACGCAGTATTTT.

V and J are TRBV6-6 and TRBJ2-1; D is undetermined. The length of the CDR3 is 14 residues. Germline CDR1 MNHNY, CDR2 SVGAGI (reference sequence). The ends were cut back, 4 bases at V and 7 bases at J, with 14 bases in the middle. CDR3 sequence: CASSSSSSPNEQFF. In nucleotides, the CDR3 is TGTGCCAGCAGTTCATCCTCTTCCCCAAATGAGCAGTTCTTC.

Only one count was recorded for this clonotype. The V gene is TRBV2, the J gene TRBJ1-4; maybe TRBD1 (6 bases). This CDR3 is 12 amino acids long. Germline CDR1 SNHLY, CDR2 FYNNEI. V shed 4 bases and J shed 10 bases, with 10 bases lying between them. The CDR3 bases are TGTGCCAGCAGTGCAGGGGCTGGAAAACTGTTTTTT. Translating it yields CASSAGAGKLFF.

V and J are TRBV12-3 or TRBV12-4 and TRBJ2-6; D unresolved. The CDR3 has 18 residues. Trimming left V 6 bases short and J 3 bases short, with 21 bases between. The CDR3 nucleotides are TGTGCCAGCAGCCCAAGTTACGGAACCACCTTTGGGGCCAACGTCCTGACTTTC. Protein sequence: CASSPSYGTTFGANVLTF.

Only a few counts were recorded for this clonotype. V gene TRBV5-6 combines with J gene TRBJ2-7; 8 bases line up with TRBD1. Germline CDR1 is SGHDT and CDR2 is YYEEEE. Trimming cost V 4 bases and J 3 bases; bases outside gene matches: 6. There are 14 residues in the CDR3. The CDR3 nucleotides are TGTGCCAGCAGCCTCTACGACAGGGGCTACGAGCAGTACTTC. Translating it yields CASSLYDRGYEQYF.

This clonotype was found once. The chain recombines TRBV29-1 with TRBJ1-4; possible D gene TRBD1, 6 bases. This CDR3 contains 14 residues. Trimming stripped 4 bases from V and 8 bases from J, with 17 bases between. Germline assignment: CDR1 SQVTM and CDR2 ANQGSEA. The CDR3 protein is CSVAGGGLGEKLFF. For the CDR3, the DNA is TGCAGCGTTGCTGGGGGGGGCCTAGGGGAAAAACTGTTTTTT.

This clonotype was observed a single time. This chain joins TRBV4-1 and TRBJ1-5; tentative D call: TRBD1 (6 bases). Germline V gene data show CDR1 as MGHRA and CDR2 as YSYEKL. The V end was cut by 1 base, the J end by 3 bases, with 19 bases between. This CDR3 contains 18 residues. The chain's CDR3 is CASSQGLVRGGVNQPQHF. CDR3 sequence (DNA): TGCGCCAGCAGCCAAGGGTTGGTCAGGGGAGGCGTCAATCAGCCCCAGCATTTT.

The chain employs TRBV10-3 and TRBJ2-2; tentatively, D is TRBD1 or TRBD2 (5 bases each). From germline, CDR1 is ENHRY and CDR2 SYGVKD. Trimming shortened V by 0 bases and J by 4 bases, and 12 bases separated the two germline ends. This CDR3 is built from 16 residues. The CDR3 coding sequence is TGTGCCATCAGTGAGTCTCGGGGCGGACGCACCGGGGAGCTGTTTTTT. Translated: CAISESRGGRTGELFF.

The rearrangement uses TRBV7-9 and TRBJ1-1; the D gene is possibly TRBD1 (6 bases). This CDR3 comprises 15 residues. Trimming cost V 5 bases and J 1 base, with 14 bases left between them. Germline V lookup: CDR1 SEHNR, CDR2 FQNEAQ (reference sequence). CDR3 nucleotide sequence: TGTGCCAGCAGCGCCACGGGGGCCGCGAACACTGAAGCTTTCTTT. This translates into CASSATGAANTEAFF.

This chain connects TRBV10-2 to TRBJ2-7; D may correspond to TRBD1 or TRBD2 (5 bases each). Germline assignment: CDR1 WSHSY and CDR2 SAAADI. Trimming shortened V by 7 bases and J by 6 bases, and 13 bases separated the two germline ends. The CDR3 is made up of 12 amino acids. This CDR3 is CASNRDGVEQYF. In DNA, the CDR3 is TGCGCCAGCAACCGGGACGGGGTCGAGCAGTACTTC.

This chain joins TRBV4-2 and TRBJ1-1; D might be TRBD1 (5 bases). Germline V gene sequence: CDR1 LGHNA, CDR2 YNFKEQ. This CDR3 region has 15 residues. V lost 0 bases and J 3 bases, leaving 11 bases between the germline ends. CDR3 DNA: TGTGCCAGCAGCCAAGATGTCGGAGGGGACACTGAAGCTTTCTTT. Its protein is CASSQDVGGDTEAFF.

The chain combines TRBV6-1 with TRBJ2-1; 10 bases are a match to TRBD2. The CDR3 is 16 residues long. V trimming: 6 bases; J trimming: 8 bases; junction bases outside the gene matches: 13. CDR1 is MNHNS and CDR2 is SASEGT in the germline V gene. The CDR3 sequence is CASSQLTSSGRDEQFF. The CDR3 bases are TGTGCCAGCAGCCAACTTACCTCTAGCGGGAGAGATGAGCAGTTCTTC.

A note on this clonotype: The junction departs from the called germline gene at one end, perhaps through a read error. V and J are TRBV23-1 and TRBJ1-2; 10 nucleotides align to TRBD1. TRBV23-1 is an ORF for which the function is uncertain. The CDR3 spans 11 residues. CDR3 sequence: CAIKGGQGVFF. For the CDR3, the DNA is TGCGCCATAAAGGGTGGACAGGGGGTTTTCTTC.

V and J are TRBV3-1 and TRBJ1-5; the D gene is possibly TRBD1 (5 bases). V was clipped by 3 bases and J by 0 bases, with 12 bases between them. This CDR3 has 16 residues. Germline-derived CDR1 and CDR2 are LGHDT and YNNKEL (reference sequence). The CDR3 DNA sequence: TGTGCCAGCAGCCACGGGACGGGATTTAGCAATCAGCCCCAGCATTTT. This codes for CASSHGTGFSNQPQHF. Together with reference TRBV3-1 and TRBJ1-5, the CDR3 gives the full variable domain: DTAVSQTPKYLVTQMGNDKSIKCEQNLGHDTMYWYKQDSKKFLKIMFSYNNKELIINETVPNRFSPKSPDKAHLNLHINSLELGDSAVYFCASSHGTGFSNQPQHFGDGTRLSIL.

This clonotype has just one count. The rearrangement links TRBV7-2 to TRBJ2-5; no reliable D call. Per the germline V gene, CDR1 is SGHTA and CDR2 is FQGNSA. V was trimmed by 0 bases and J by 5 bases, leaving 10 bases between them. This CDR3 contains 14 residues. The CDR3 region has the DNA TGTGCCAGCAGCTTAGCGTCGGGCACGGAGACCCAGTACTTC. Its protein is CASSLASGTETQYF.

CDR3 nucleotides: TGTGCCAGCAGTGAAATCGGGACAGGCAATCAGCCCCAGCATTTT. Translating gives CASSEIGTGNQPQHF. V usage is TRBV2 and J usage is TRBJ1-5; TRBD1 matches at 7 bases. Germline CDR1 is SNHLY and CDR2 is FYNNEI. Trimming took 2 bases from V and 2 from J; bases not matched to a gene: 3. CDR3 length: 15 residues.

The chain joins TRBV3-1 to TRBJ2-1, with a possible D match to TRBD2 (5 bases). Germline V gives CDR1 LGHDT, CDR2 YNNKEL (reference sequence). V lost 5 bases and J 6 bases, leaving 14 bases between the germline ends. The CDR3 is 14 amino acids. DNA for the CDR3: TGTGCCAGCAGCTCTGCCCCTCTAGCCAATGAGCAGTTCTTC. Protein: CASSSAPLANEQFF.

The V call is TRBV7-9, the J call TRBJ2-7; D not certain. The V end was cut by 10 bases, the J end by 2 bases, with 6 bases between. Germline V gene sequence: CDR1 SEHNR, CDR2 FQNEAQ (reference sequence). The CDR3 runs to 10 residues. CDR3 coding DNA: TGTGCCATCGGACCCTACGAGCAGTACTTC. Translating gives CAIGPYEQYF.

This chain connects TRBV5-4 to TRBJ2-2; tentatively, D is TRBD2 (5 bases). The CDR3 spans 13 residues. CDR1 and CDR2 from the germline V gene are SGHNT and YYREEE (reference sequence). Trimming took off 4 bases at V and 6 bases at J, with 10 bases between the two ends. The CDR3 loop is CASSPMRAGELFF. CDR3 DNA: TGTGCCAGCAGCCCAATGAGGGCCGGGGAGCTGTTTTTT.

CDR3 region: CSALAGGEGETQYF. The CDR3 DNA sequence: TGCAGTGCTTTAGCGGGGGGGGAGGGAGAGACCCAGTACTTC. The V gene is TRBV20-1, the J gene TRBJ2-5; the match to TRBD2 covers 11 bases. The CDR3 loop spans 14 amino acids. V was pared by 5 bases and J by 4 bases, with 6 bases of the junction left unmatched. The germline V gene encodes CDR1 DFQATT and CDR2 SNEGSKA (reference sequence).

The chain links TRBV10-3 to TRBJ2-6, with 8 bases aligning to TRBD1. V trimming: 4 bases; J trimming: 0 bases; junction bases outside the gene matches: 5. The germline gives CDR1 ENHRY, CDR2 SYGVKD. The CDR3 length is 17 residues. The CDR3 protein is CAISVGTGLSGANVLTF. The DNA of the CDR3 is TGTGCCATCAGTGTGGGGACAGGCCTCTCTGGGGCCAACGTCCTGACTTTC.

The chain carries TRBV12-3 or TRBV12-4 and TRBJ2-1; D possibly corresponds to TRBD2 (6 bases). The CDR3 extends over 15 amino acids. V was cut by 2 bases and J by 2 bases, with 10 bases left in between. The CDR3 loop reads CASSLRSGAYNEQFF. The CDR3 DNA reads TGTGCCAGCAGTTTAAGGTCGGGAGCCTACAATGAGCAGTTCTTC.

The chain couples TRBV5-1 to TRBJ2-7; D is perhaps TRBD1 or TRBD2 (5 bases each). CDR1 and CDR2 (germline): SGHRS, YFSETQ. The CDR3 contains 15 residues. Between the trimmed V and J ends, which lost 4 bases and 0 bases, there was a span of 14 bases. CDR3 DNA: TGCGCCAGCAGCCTCCGGGACGCCTGCTCCTACGAGCAGTACTTC. It is translated as CASSLRDACSYEQYF.